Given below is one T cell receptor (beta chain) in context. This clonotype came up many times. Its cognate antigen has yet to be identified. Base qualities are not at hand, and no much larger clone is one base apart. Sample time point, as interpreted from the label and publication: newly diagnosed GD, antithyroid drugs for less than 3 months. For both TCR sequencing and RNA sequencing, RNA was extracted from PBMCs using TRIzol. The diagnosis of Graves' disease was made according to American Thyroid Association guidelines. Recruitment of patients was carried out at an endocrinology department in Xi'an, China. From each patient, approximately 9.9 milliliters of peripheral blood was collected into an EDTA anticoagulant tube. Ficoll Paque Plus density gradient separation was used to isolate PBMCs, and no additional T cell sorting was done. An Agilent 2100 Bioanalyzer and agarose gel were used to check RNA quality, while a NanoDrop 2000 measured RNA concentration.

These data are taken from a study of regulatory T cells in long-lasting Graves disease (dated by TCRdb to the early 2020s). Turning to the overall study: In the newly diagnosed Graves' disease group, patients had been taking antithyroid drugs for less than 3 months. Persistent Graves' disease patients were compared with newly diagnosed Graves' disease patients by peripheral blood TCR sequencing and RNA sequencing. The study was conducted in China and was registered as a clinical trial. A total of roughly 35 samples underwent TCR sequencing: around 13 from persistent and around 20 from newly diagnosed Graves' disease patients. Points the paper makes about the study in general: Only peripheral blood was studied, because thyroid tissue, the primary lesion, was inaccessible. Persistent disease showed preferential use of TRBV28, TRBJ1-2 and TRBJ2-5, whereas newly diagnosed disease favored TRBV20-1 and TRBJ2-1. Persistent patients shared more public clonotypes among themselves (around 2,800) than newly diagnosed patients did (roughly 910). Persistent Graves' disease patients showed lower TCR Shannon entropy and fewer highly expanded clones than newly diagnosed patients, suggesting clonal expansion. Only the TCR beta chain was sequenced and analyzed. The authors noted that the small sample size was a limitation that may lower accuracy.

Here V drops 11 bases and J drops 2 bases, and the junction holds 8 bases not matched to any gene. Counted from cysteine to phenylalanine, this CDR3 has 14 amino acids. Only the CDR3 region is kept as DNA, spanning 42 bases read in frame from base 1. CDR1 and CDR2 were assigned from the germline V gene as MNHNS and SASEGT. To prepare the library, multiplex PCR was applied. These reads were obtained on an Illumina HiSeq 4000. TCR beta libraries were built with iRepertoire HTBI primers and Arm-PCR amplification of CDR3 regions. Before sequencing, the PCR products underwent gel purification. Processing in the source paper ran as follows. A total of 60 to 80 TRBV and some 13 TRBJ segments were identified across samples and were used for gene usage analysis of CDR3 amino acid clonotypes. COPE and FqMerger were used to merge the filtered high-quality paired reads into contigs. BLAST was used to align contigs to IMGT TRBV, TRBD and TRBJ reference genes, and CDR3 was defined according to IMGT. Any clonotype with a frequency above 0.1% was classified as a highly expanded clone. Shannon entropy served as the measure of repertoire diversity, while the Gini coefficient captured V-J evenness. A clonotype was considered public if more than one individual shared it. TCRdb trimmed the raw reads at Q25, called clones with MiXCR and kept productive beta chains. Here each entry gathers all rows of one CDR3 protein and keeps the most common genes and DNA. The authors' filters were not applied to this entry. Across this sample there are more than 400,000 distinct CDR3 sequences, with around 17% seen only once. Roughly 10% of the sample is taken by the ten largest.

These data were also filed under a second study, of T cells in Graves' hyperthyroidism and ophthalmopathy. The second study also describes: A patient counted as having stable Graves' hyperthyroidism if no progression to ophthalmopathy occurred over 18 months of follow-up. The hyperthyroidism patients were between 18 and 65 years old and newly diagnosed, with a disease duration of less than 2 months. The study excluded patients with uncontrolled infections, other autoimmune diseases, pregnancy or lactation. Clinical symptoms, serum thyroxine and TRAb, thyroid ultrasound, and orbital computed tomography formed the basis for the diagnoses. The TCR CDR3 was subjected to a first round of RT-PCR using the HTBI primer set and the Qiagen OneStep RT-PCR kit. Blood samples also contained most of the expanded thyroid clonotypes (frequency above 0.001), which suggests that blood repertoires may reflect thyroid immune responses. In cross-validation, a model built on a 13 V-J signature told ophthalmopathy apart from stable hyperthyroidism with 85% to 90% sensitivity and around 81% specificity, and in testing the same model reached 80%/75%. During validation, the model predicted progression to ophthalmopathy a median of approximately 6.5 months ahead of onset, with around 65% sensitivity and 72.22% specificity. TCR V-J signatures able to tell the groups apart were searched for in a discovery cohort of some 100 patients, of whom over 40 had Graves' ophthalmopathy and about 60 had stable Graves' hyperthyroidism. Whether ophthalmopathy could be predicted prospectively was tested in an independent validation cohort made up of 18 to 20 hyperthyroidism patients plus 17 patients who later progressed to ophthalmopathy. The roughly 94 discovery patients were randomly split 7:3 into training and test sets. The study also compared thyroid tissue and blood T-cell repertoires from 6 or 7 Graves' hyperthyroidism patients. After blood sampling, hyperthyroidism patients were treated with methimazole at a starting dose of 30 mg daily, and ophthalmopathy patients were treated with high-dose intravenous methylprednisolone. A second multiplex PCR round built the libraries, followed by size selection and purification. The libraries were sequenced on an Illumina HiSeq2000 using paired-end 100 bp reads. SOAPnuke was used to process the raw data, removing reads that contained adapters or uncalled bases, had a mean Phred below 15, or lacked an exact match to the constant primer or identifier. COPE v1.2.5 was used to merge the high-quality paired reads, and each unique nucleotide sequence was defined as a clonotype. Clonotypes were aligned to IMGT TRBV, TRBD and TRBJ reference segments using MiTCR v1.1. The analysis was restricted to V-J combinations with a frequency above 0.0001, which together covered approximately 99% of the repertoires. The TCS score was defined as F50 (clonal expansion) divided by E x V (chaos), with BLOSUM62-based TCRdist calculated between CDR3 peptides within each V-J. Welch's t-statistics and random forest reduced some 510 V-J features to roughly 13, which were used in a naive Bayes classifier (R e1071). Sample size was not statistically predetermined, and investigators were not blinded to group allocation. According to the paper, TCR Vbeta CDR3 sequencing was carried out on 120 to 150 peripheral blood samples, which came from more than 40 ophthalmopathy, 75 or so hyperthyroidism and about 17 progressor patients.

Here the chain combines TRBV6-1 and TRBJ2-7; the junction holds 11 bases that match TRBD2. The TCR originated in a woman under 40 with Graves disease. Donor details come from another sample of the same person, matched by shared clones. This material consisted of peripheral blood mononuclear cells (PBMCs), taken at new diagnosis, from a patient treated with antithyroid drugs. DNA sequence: TGTGCCGCCAGCTATAGCGGGAGGGCCTACGAGCAGTACTTC. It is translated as CAASYSGRAYEQYF.